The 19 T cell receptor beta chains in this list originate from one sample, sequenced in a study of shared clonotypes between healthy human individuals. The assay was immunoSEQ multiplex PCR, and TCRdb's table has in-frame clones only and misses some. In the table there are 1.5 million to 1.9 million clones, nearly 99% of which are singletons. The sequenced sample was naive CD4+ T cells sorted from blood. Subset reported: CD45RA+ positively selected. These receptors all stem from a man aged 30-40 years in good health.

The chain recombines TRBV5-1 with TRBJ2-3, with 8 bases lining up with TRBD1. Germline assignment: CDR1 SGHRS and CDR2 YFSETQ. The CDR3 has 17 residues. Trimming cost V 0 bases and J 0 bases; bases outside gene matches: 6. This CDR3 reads CASSLGPRQGSTDTQYF. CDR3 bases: TGCGCCAGCAGCTTGGGGCCCCGACAGGGGAGCACAGATACGCAGTATTTT. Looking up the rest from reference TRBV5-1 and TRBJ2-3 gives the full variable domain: KAGVTQTPRYLIKTRGQQVTLSCSPISGHRSVSWYQQTPGQGLQFLFEYFSETQRNKGNFPGRFSGRQFSNSRSEMNVSTLELGDSALYLCASSLGPRQGSTDTQYFGPGTRLTVL.

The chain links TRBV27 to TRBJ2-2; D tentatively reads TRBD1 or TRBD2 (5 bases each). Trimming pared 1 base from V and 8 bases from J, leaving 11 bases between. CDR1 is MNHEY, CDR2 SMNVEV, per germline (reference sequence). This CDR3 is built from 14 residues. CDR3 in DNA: TGTGCCAGCAGTTTATTGGGGGTTGTGGGGGAGCTGTTTTTT. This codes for CASSLLGVVGELFF.

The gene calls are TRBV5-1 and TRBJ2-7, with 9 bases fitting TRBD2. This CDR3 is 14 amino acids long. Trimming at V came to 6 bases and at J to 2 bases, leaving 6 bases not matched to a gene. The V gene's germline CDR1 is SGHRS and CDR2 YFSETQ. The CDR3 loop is CASKLLAGPYEQYF. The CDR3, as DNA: TGCGCCAGCAAGCTCCTAGCGGGACCCTACGAGCAGTACTTC. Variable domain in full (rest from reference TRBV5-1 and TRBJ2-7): KAGVTQTPRYLIKTRGQQVTLSCSPISGHRSVSWYQQTPGQGLQFLFEYFSETQRNKGNFPGRFSGRQFSNSRSEMNVSTLELGDSALYLCASKLLAGPYEQYFGPGTRLTVT.

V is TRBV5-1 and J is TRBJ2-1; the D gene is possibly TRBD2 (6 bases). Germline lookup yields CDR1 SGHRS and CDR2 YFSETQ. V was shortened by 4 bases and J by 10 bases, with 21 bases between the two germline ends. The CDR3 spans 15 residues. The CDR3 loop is CASSRGTPQIMEQFF. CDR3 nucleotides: TGCGCCAGCAGCAGAGGGACTCCCCAGATAATGGAGCAGTTCTTC.

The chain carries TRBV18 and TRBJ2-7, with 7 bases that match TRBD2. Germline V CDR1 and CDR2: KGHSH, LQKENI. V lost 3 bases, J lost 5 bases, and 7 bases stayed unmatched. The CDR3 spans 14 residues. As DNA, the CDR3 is TGTGCCAGCTCACCGGGCCGGGAGGCCCACGAGCAGTACTTC. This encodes CASSPGREAHEQYF.

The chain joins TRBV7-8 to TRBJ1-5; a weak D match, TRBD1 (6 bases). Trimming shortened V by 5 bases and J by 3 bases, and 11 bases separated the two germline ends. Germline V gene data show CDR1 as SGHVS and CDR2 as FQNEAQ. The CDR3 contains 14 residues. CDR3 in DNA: TGTGCCAGCAGCCCCACAGGGATCAATCAGCCCCAGCATTTT. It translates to CASSPTGINQPQHF.

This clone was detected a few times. The CDR3 DNA sequence: TGCGCCAGCAGCTTGATGTGGGATGAGCAGTTCTTC. Its protein is CASSLMWDEQFF. The chain combines TRBV5-1 with TRBJ2-1, with D unclear. Trimming removed 1 base from V and 8 bases from J, with 7 bases in between. The length of the CDR3 is 12 residues. The germline V gene has CDR1 SGHRS and CDR2 YFSETQ.

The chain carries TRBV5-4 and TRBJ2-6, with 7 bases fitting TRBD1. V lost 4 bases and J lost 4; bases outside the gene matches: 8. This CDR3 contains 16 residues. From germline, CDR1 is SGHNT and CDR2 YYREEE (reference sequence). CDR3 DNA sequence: TGTGCCAGCAGCCCGGGACAGCCGGAGGGGGCCAACGTCCTGACTTTC. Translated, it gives CASSPGQPEGANVLTF.

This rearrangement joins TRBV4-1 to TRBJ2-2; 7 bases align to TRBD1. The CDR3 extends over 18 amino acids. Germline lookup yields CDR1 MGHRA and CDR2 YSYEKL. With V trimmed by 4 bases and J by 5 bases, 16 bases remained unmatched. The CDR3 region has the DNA TGCGCCAGCAGCCCATTACAGGGGCCGCGAGTCGGAACCGGGGAGCTGTTTTTT. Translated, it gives CASSPLQGPRVGTGELFF.

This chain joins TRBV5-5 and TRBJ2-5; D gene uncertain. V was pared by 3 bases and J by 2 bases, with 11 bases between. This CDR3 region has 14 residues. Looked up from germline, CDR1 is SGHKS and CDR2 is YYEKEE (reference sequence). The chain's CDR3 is CASSSPGSQETQYF. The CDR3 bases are TGTGCCAGCAGCTCTCCGGGTTCTCAAGAGACCCAGTACTTC.

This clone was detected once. CDR3 residues: CASSYDRGAGTDTQYF. CDR3 sequence (DNA): TGTGCCAGCAGTTACGACCGGGGCGCGGGCACAGATACGCAGTATTTT. V usage is TRBV6-5 and J usage is TRBJ2-3; D tentatively reads TRBD1 or TRBD2 (5 bases each). The CDR3 contains 16 residues. Trimming removed 2 bases from V and 1 base from J, with 13 bases in between. CDR1 and CDR2 from the germline V gene are MNHEY and SVGAGI.

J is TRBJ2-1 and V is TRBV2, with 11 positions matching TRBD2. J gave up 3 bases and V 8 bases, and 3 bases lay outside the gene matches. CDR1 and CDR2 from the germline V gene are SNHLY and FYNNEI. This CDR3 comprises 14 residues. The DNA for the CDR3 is TGTGCCAGCGAGGGACTAGCGGTCTACAATGAGCAGTTCTTC. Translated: CASEGLAVYNEQFF.

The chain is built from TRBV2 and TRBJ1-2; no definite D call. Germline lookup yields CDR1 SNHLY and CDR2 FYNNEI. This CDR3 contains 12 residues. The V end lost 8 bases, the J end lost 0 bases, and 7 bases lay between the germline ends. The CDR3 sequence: CASGETNYGYTF. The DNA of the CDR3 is TGTGCCAGCGGGGAAACTAACTATGGCTACACCTTC.

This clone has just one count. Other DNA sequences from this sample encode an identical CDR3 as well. The CDR3: CASRGTGRYEQYF. DNA of the CDR3: TGTGCCAGCAGGGGGACAGGACGCTACGAGCAGTACTTC. The chain is built from TRBV6-5 and TRBJ2-7; TRBD1 aligns across 8 bases. J gave up 3 bases and V 6 bases, and 4 bases lay outside the gene matches. The CDR3 loop spans 13 amino acids. The germline CDR1 and CDR2 sequences are MNHEY and SVGAGI.

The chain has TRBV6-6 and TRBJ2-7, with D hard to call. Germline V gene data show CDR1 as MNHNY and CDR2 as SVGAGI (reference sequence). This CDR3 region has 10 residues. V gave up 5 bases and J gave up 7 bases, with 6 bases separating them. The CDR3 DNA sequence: TGTGCCAGCAGTCAAGGGGAGCAGTACTTC. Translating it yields CASSQGEQYF.

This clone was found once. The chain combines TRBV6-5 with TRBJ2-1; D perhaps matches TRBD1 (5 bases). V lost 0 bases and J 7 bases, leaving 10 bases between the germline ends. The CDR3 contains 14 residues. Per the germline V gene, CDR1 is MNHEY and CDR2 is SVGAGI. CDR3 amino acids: CASSYSGVGNEQFF. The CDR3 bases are TGTGCCAGCAGTTACTCAGGGGTGGGTAATGAGCAGTTCTTC.

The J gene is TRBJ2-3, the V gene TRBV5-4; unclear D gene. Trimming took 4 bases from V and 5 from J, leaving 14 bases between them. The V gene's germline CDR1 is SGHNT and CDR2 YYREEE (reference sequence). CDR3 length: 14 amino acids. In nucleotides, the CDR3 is TGTGCCAGCAGCCAAGGACCCCTTCTAGATACGCAGTATTTT. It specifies CASSQGPLLDTQYF.

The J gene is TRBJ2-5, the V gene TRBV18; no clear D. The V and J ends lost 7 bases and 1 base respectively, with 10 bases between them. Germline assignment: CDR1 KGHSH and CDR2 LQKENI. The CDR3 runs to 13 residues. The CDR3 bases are TGTGCCAGCTTGATGGGTCTCCAAGAGACCCAGTACTTC. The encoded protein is CASLMGLQETQYF. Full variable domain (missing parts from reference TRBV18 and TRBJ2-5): NAGVMQNPRHLVRRRGQEARLRCSPMKGHSHVYWYRQLPEEGLKFMVYLQKENIIDESGMPKERFSAEFPKEGPSILRIQQVVRGDSAAYFCASLMGLQETQYFGPGTRLLVL.

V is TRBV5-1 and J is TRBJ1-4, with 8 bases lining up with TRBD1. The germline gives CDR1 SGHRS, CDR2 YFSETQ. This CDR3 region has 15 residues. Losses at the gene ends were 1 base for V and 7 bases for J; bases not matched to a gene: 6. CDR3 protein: CASSLNRGSREKLFF. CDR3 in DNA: TGCGCCAGCAGCTTGAACAGGGGGTCGCGTGAAAAACTGTTTTTT.